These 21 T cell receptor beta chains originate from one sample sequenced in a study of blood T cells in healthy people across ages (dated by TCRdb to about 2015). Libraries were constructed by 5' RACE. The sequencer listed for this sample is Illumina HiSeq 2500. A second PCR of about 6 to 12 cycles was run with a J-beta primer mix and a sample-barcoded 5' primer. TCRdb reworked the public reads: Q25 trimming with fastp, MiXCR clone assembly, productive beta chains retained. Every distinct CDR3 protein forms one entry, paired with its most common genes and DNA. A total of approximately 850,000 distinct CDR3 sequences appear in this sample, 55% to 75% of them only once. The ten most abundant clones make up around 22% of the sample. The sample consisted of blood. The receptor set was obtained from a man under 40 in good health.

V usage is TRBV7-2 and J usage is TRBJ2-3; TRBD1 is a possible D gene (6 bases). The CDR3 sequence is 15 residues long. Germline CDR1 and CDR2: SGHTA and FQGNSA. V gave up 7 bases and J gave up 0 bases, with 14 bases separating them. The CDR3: CASTLDRTSTDTQYF. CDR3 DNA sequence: TGTGCCAGCACCCTAGACAGGACTAGCACAGATACGCAGTATTTT. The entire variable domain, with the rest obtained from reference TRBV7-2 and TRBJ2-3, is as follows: GAGVSQSPSNKVTEKGKDVELRCDPISGHTALYWYRQSLGQGLEFLIYFQGNSAPDKSGLPSDRFSAERTGGSVSTLTIQRTQQEDSAVYLCASTLDRTSTDTQYFGPGTRLTVL.

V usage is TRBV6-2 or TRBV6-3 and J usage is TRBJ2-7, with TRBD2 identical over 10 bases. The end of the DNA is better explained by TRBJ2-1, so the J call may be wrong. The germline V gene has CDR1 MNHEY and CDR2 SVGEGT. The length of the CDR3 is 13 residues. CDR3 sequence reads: CASELAGLDEQFF. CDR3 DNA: TGTGCCAGCGAACTAGCGGGGCTTGATGAGCAGTTCTTC.

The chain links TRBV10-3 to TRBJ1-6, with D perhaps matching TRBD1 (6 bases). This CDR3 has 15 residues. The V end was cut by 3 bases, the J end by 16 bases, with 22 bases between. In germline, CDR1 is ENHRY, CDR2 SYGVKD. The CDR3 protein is CAISDPGTPLSRLHF. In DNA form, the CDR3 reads TGTGCCATCAGTGATCCCGGGACACCCCTGAGTCGTCTCCACTTT.

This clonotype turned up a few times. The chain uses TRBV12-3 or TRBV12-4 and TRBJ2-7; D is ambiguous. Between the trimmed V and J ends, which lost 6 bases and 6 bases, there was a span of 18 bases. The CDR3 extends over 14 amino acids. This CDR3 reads CASSPGDGPSEQYF. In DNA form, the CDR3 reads TGTGCCAGCAGCCCGGGTGATGGCCCTTCCGAGCAGTACTTC.

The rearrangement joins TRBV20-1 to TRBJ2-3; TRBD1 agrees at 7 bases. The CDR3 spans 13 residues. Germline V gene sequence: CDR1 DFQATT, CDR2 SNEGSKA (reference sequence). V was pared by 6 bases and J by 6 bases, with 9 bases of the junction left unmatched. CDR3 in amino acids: CSADTGVLDTQYF. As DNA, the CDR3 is TGCAGTGCCGATACAGGGGTTTTGGATACGCAGTATTTT.

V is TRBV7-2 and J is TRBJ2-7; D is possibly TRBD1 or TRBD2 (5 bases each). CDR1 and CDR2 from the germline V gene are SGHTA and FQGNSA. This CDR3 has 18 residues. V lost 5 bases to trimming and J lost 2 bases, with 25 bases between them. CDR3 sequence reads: CASSPPDLGAVGAYEQYF. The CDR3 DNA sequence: TGTGCCAGCAGCCCACCCGATCTTGGGGCGGTGGGGGCCTACGAGCAGTACTTC. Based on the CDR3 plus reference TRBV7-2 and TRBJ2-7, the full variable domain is GAGVSQSPSNKVTEKGKDVELRCDPISGHTALYWYRQSLGQGLEFLIYFQGNSAPDKSGLPSDRFSAERTGGSVSTLTIQRTQQEDSAVYLCASSPPDLGAVGAYEQYFGPGTRLTVT.

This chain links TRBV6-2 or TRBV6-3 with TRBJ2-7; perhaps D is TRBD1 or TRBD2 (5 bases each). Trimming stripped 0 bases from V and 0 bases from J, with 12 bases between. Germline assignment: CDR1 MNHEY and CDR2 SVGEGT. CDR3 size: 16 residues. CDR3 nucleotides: TGTGCCAGCAGTTACTCGAACAGAGGGGTCTCCTACGAGCAGTACTTC. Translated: CASSYSNRGVSYEQYF.

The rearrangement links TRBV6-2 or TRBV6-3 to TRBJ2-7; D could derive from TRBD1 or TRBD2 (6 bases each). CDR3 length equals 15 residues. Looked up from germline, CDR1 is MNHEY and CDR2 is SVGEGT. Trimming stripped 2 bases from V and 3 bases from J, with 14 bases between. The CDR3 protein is CASSYHRGQVYEQYF. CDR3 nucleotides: TGTGCCAGCAGTTACCACCGGGGGCAGGTCTACGAGCAGTACTTC.

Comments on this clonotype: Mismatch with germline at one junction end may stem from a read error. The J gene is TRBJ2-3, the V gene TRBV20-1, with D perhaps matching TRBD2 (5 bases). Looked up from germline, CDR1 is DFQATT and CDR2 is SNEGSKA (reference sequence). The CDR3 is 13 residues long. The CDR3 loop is CSAEGPSTDTLYF. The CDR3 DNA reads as TGCAGTGCCGAAGGACCTAGCACAGATACGCTGTATTTT.

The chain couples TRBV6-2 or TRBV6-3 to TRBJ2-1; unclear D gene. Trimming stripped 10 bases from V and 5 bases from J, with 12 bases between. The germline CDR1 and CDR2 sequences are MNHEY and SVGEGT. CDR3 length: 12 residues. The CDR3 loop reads CATLLGNNEQFF. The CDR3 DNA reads TGTGCCACCCTCCTAGGAAACAATGAGCAGTTCTTC.

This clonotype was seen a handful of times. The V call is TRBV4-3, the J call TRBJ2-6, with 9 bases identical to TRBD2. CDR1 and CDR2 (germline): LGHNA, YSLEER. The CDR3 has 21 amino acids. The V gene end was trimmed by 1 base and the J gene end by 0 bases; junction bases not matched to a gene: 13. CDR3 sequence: CASSQVLSPGLAVSGANVLTF. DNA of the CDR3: TGCGCCAGCAGCCAAGTTCTGAGTCCGGGACTAGCTGTCTCTGGGGCCAACGTCCTGACTTTC.

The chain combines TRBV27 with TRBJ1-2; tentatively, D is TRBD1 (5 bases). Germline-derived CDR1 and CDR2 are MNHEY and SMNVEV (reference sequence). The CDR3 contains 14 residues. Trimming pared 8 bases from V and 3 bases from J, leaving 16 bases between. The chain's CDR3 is CASRWVGGDYGYTF. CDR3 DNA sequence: TGTGCCAGCCGGTGGGTTGGGGGAGACTATGGCTACACCTTC.

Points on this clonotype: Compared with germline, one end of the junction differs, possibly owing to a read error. In DNA form, the CDR3 reads TGTGCCGGCAGCTTACAATTTAGGACAGGGATGGAGGGAGATACGCAGTATTTT. This gives the protein CAGSLQFRTGMEGDTQYF. The V call is TRBV7-2, the J call TRBJ2-3, with 8 bases identical to TRBD1. The CDR3 spans 18 residues. Germline CDR1 and CDR2: SGHTA and FQGNSA. The full variable domain, rest sourced from reference TRBV7-2 and TRBJ2-3, is GAGVSQSPSNKVTEKGKDVELRCDPISGHTALYWYRQSLGQGLEFLIYFQGNSAPDKSGLPSDRFSAERTGGSVSTLTIQRTQQEDSAVYLCAGSLQFRTGMEGDTQYFGPGTRLTVL.

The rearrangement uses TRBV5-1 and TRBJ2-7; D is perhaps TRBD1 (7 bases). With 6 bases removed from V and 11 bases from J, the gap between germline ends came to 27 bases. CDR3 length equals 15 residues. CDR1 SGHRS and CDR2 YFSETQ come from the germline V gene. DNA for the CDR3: TGCGCCAGCACCCGAGACACAAGACAGGGTTCGGGGGAGTACTTC. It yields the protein CASTRDTRQGSGEYF.

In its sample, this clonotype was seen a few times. The CDR3 coding sequence is TGTGCCAGCAGTGTAGGGGGGCGAACCAAAAACATTCAGTACTTC. It yields the protein CASSVGGRTKNIQYF. The chain combines TRBV25-1 with TRBJ2-4; D possibly uses TRBD1 or TRBD2 (6 bases each). CDR1 is MGHDK, CDR2 SYGVNS, per germline. V lost 4 bases, J lost 2 bases, and 12 bases lay in between. The CDR3 spans 15 residues.

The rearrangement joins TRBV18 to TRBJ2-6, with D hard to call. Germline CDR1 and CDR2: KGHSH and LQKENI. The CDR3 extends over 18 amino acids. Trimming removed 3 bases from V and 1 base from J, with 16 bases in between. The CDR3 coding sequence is TGTGCCAGCTCACCCATCCAGACCTTCCTTTCTGGGGCCAACGTCCTGACTTTC. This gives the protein CASSPIQTFLSGANVLTF.

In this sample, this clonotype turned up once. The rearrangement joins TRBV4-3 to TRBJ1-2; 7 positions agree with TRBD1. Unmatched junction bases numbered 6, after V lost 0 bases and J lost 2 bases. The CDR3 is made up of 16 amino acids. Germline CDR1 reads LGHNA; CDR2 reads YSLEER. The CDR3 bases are TGCGCCAGCAGCCAAGAGTTTGGCAGGGGGAACTATGGCTACACCTTC. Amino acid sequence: CASSQEFGRGNYGYTF.

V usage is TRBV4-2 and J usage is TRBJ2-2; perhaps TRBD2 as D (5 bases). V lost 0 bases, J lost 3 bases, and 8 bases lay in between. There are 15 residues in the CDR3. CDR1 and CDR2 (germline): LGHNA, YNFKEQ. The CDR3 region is CASSQEPADTGELFF. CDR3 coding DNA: TGTGCCAGCAGCCAAGAGCCAGCGGACACCGGGGAGCTGTTTTTT.

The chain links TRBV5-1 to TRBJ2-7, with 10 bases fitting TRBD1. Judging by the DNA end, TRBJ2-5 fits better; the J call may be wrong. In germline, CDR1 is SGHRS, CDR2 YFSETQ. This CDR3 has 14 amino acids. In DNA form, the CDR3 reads TGCGCCAGCAGCCGGGACAGGGGAAAGGAGACCCAGTACTTC. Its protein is CASSRDRGKETQYF.

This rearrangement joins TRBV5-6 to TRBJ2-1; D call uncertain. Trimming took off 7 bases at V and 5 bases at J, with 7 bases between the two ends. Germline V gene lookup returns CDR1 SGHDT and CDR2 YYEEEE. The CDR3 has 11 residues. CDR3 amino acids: CASHTNNEQFF. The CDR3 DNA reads TGTGCCAGCCACACAAACAATGAGCAGTTCTTC.

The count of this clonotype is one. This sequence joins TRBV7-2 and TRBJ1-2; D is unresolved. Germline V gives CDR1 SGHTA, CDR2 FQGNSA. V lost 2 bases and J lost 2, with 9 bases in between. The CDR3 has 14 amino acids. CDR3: CASSLRTVNYGYTF. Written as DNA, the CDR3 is TGTGCCAGCAGCTTAAGGACGGTCAACTATGGCTACACCTTC.